This T cell receptor (beta chain) was captured in a study of tumor-infiltrating lymphocytes in oesophageal squamous cell carcinoma. TCRdb recomputed calls from the PCR reads with MiXCR, one row per CDR3 protein. Altogether about 20,000 distinct CDR3 sequences are present, around 40% being singletons, with the ten largest covering 6.5% to 8.5%. In this sample, this clonotype turned up many times. Trimming removed 4 bases from V and 4 bases from J, with 13 bases in between. This CDR3 has 14 amino acids. Germline loops: CDR1 SGHNT, CDR2 YENEEA. The receptor was derived from a male donor with esophageal squamous cell carcinoma. Sequenced material: blood. The chain recombines TRBV11-3 with TRBJ1-1, with D possibly being TRBD1 (5 bases). For the CDR3, the DNA is TGTGCCAGCAGCTCTTCAGGGTACGGCACTGAAGCTTTCTTT. It codes for CASSSSGYGTEAFF.